The 31 T cell receptor beta chains below all came from one sample that was sequenced in a study of identical twins. In TCRdb, the 5' RACE reads were re-called with MiXCR into one record per CDR3 protein. The sample has about 520,000 distinct CDR3 sequences, roughly 21% seen once. These data were likewise used in another study, on T cells expressing NK-cell markers.

Sequencing input: CD4+ T cells sorted from blood. The source is a woman aged 18-35 years in good health.

This clonotype was recorded a few times. The chain is built from TRBV20-1 and TRBJ2-5; TRBD1 agrees at 8 bases. CDR3 length: 14 amino acids. V gave up 2 bases and J gave up 4 bases; unmatched junction bases: 6. Germline CDR1 and CDR2: DFQATT and SNEGSKA (reference sequence). This CDR3 is CSARLQGDRETQYF. CDR3 sequence (DNA): TGCAGTGCTAGACTACAGGGGGACCGAGAGACCCAGTACTTC.

This clonotype was counted a few times. V usage is TRBV20-1 and J usage is TRBJ2-7; a weak D match, TRBD2 (6 bases). CDR1 and CDR2 (germline): DFQATT, SNEGSKA (reference sequence). V gave up 3 bases and J gave up 2 bases, with 14 bases separating them. The CDR3 has 14 amino acids. The CDR3 here is CSARAADYTYEQYF. The CDR3 DNA reads as TGCAGTGCTAGGGCCGCGGACTACACCTACGAGCAGTACTTC.

The sample holds a few counts of this clonotype. The chain combines TRBV27 with TRBJ2-7; no reliable D call. The CDR3 contains 16 residues. V lost 8 bases and J lost 3, with 23 bases in between. Germline CDR1 reads MNHEY; CDR2 reads SMNVEV (reference sequence). The CDR3 reads CASAGARSEKNYEQYF. In DNA form, the CDR3 reads TGTGCCAGCGCTGGAGCCCGAAGTGAAAAGAACTACGAGCAGTACTTC.

The CDR3 DNA sequence: TGTGCCAGCAGCCCGACGGGGCCAGAGACCCAGTACTTC. Protein: CASSPTGPETQYF. V is TRBV11-3 and J is TRBJ2-5, with D perhaps being TRBD1 or TRBD2 (5 bases each). In germline, CDR1 is SGHNT, CDR2 YENEEA. V gave up 5 bases and J gave up 4 bases, with 11 bases separating them. The length of the CDR3 is 13 residues.

CDR3 loop: CASSLSTGVRYNEQFF. CDR3 sequence (DNA): TGTGCCAGCAGCTTAAGCACGGGAGTTAGGTACAATGAGCAGTTCTTC. This rearrangement joins TRBV7-9 to TRBJ2-1; tentatively, D is TRBD2 (6 bases). CDR1 is SEHNR and CDR2 is FQNEAQ in the germline V gene (reference sequence). V was cut by 2 bases and J by 4 bases, with 15 bases left in between. This CDR3 has 16 amino acids.

This clonotype was counted between two and nine times. The V and J genes are TRBV4-2 and TRBJ1-1, with D hard to call. There are 13 residues in the CDR3. Germline V CDR1 and CDR2: LGHNA, YNFKEQ. Trimming left V 0 bases short and J 8 bases short, with 10 bases between. In nucleotides, the CDR3 is TGTGCCAGCAGCCAAGATCTTGGCAGAGAAGCTTTCTTT. This encodes CASSQDLGREAFF.

A few counts support this clonotype. The chain joins TRBV10-2 to TRBJ2-3; D is possibly TRBD2 (7 bases). There are 15 residues in the CDR3. Germline CDR1 WSHSY, CDR2 SAAADI. V shed 6 bases and J shed 6 bases, with 19 bases lying between them. CDR3 sequence reads: CASSGRGPRGDTQYF. The CDR3 DNA is TGCGCCAGCAGCGGGCGGGGGCCCCGCGGGGATACGCAGTATTTT.

The rearrangement uses TRBV15 and TRBJ2-1; D gene ambiguous. CDR1 LNHNV and CDR2 YYDKDF come from the germline V gene (reference sequence). Trimming took 7 bases from V and 10 from J, leaving 20 bases between them. The CDR3 covers 14 residues. CDR3 protein: CATTAYLGRVEQFF. The CDR3 DNA sequence: TGTGCCACCACGGCCTACCTCGGAAGAGTGGAGCAGTTCTTC.

In this sample, this clonotype turned up a few times. This chain joins TRBV15 and TRBJ2-3; D ambiguous. Trimming took off 3 bases at V and 6 bases at J, with 7 bases between the two ends. The CDR3 runs to 12 residues. CDR1 is LNHNV and CDR2 is YYDKDF in the germline V gene (reference sequence). Here the CDR3 DNA reads TGTGCCACCAGCAGGCTCTGGGATACGCAGTATTTT. Translated: CATSRLWDTQYF.

In this sample, this clonotype turned up a few times. This chain uses TRBV5-1 with TRBJ2-4; D is ambiguous. Deletions cut 0 bases from V and 0 bases from J, with 7 bases between. Germline values: CDR1 SGHRS, CDR2 YFSETQ. This CDR3 has 15 amino acids. This CDR3 is CASSLGPGAKNIQYF. The CDR3, as DNA: TGCGCCAGCAGCTTGGGTCCAGGAGCCAAAAACATTCAGTACTTC.

The sample holds one count of this clonotype. The genes are TRBV2 and TRBJ2-4; D tentatively fits TRBD1 or TRBD2 (6 bases each). CDR3 length equals 15 residues. V lost 7 bases, J lost 5 bases, and 18 bases lay in between. Germline assignment: CDR1 SNHLY and CDR2 FYNNEI. CDR3 amino acids: CASTRAWGAENIQYF. CDR3 DNA: TGTGCCAGCACTCGGGCCTGGGGGGCTGAAAACATTCAGTACTTC.

The V and J genes are TRBV6-1 and TRBJ1-5; TRBD1 matches 11 bases. Germline V gene sequence: CDR1 MNHNS, CDR2 SASEGT. The CDR3 loop spans 14 amino acids. The J segment lost 5 bases and the V segment lost 6 bases, leaving 3 bases of the junction unmatched. CDR3 protein: CASRGQGVYQPQHF. The CDR3 region has the DNA TGTGCCAGCAGGGGACAGGGGGTATATCAGCCCCAGCATTTT.

This clonotype was recorded only once. This chain joins TRBV27 and TRBJ2-5; D uncertain. The CDR3 is 12 residues long. The germline V gene encodes CDR1 MNHEY and CDR2 SMNVEV (reference sequence). V lost 8 bases to trimming and J lost 2 bases, with 9 bases between them. The chain's CDR3 is CASGRIQETQYF. As DNA, the CDR3 is TGTGCCAGCGGGCGGATTCAAGAGACCCAGTACTTC.

With respect to this clonotype: A much larger clone lies one base from this, so it may be a read error. As DNA, the CDR3 is TGTGCCGGCCTGTTATCCTCGGATACGCAGTATTTT. It specifies CAGLLSSDTQYF. The rearrangement links TRBV12-3 or TRBV12-4 to TRBJ2-3; D unresolved. The length of the CDR3 is 12 residues. Trimming left V 11 bases short and J 6 bases short, with 15 bases between.

The chain combines TRBV29-1 with TRBJ2-3; D is unclear. The germline V and J ends were trimmed by 6 bases and 2 bases, with 15 bases remaining between them. This CDR3 region has 14 residues. From germline, CDR1 is SQVTM and CDR2 ANQGSEA. CDR3 in DNA: TGCAGCGTATCCCGCCAGAAGCTCACAGATACGCAGTATTTT. It yields the protein CSVSRQKLTDTQYF.

The chain has TRBV7-6 and TRBJ2-5; D gene uncertain. The CDR3 contains 13 residues. V lost 4 bases and J 5 bases, leaving 11 bases between the germline ends. Per the germline V gene, CDR1 is SGHVS and CDR2 is FNYEAQ. CDR3 nucleotides: TGTGCCAGCAGCTCACGGGTCGTGGAGACCCAGTACTTC. It codes for CASSSRVVETQYF.

This clonotype was seen only a few times. The rearrangement joins TRBV5-7 to TRBJ2-1; 10 bases are shared with TRBD2. TRBV5-7 is known as an ORF, though its function is uncertain. The CDR3 covers 16 residues. J gave up 9 bases and V 3 bases, and 12 bases lay outside the gene matches. This CDR3 is CASSSLLAGNLSEQFF. CDR3 in DNA: TGTGCCAGCAGCTCCCTACTAGCGGGAAATCTCAGTGAGCAGTTCTTC.

This clonotype was counted between two and nine times. The rearrangement uses TRBV7-9 and TRBJ2-1; D unclear. The V gene lost 5 bases and the J gene lost 0 bases, with 14 bases spanning the gap. CDR1 SEHNR and CDR2 FQNEAQ come from the germline V gene (reference sequence). The CDR3 totals 16 residues. Written as DNA, the CDR3 is TGTGCCAGCAGCCGACGGCTTCAGAGCTCCTACAATGAGCAGTTCTTC. Its protein is CASSRRLQSSYNEQFF.

This clonotype showed up just a few times. The rearrangement uses TRBV3-1 and TRBJ1-2, with a tentative D call TRBD1 (5 bases). The germline CDR1 and CDR2 sequences are LGHDT and YNNKEL (reference sequence). The V end lost 2 bases, the J end lost 8 bases, and 15 bases lay between the germline ends. The CDR3 spans 14 residues. CDR3 in DNA: TGTGCCAGCAGCCAATACGGTATAGGGGCCGGCTACACCTTC. This sequence encodes CASSQYGIGAGYTF.

This clonotype was picked up a small number of times. The rearrangement links TRBV20-1 to TRBJ2-2, with 11 bases lining up with TRBD1. The J segment lost 6 bases and the V segment lost 0 bases, leaving 3 bases of the junction unmatched. This CDR3 is built from 15 residues. The germline V gene has CDR1 DFQATT and CDR2 SNEGSKA (reference sequence). This chain's CDR3 is CSAREPGQGAGELFF. Written as DNA, the CDR3 is TGCAGTGCTAGAGAGCCGGGACAGGGGGCCGGGGAGCTGTTTTTT.

The chain uses TRBV6-1 and TRBJ2-7, with 9 bases fitting TRBD1. Germline-derived CDR1 and CDR2 are MNHNS and SASEGT. With 9 bases clipped from V and 2 bases from J, the junction kept 8 bases outside the gene matches. The CDR3 contains 14 residues. DNA for the CDR3: TGTGCCAGTAGAGGGGGACAGGGCCCCTACGAGCAGTACTTC. This codes for CASRGGQGPYEQYF.

The chain uses TRBV11-2 and TRBJ2-2; D call uncertain. The germline V gene has CDR1 SGHAT and CDR2 FQNNGV. V was pared by 5 bases and J by 4 bases, with 11 bases between. The CDR3 covers 14 residues. DNA of the CDR3: TGTGCCAGCAGCCCACAGTGGGGCACCGGGGAGCTGTTTTTT. It encodes CASSPQWGTGELFF.

The rearrangement uses TRBV7-9 and TRBJ1-4; TRBD1 agrees at 10 bases. The CDR3 totals 14 residues. With 4 bases clipped from V and 8 bases from J, the junction kept 4 bases outside the gene matches. Looked up from germline, CDR1 is SEHNR and CDR2 is FQNEAQ (reference sequence). The CDR3 DNA reads as TGTGCCAGCAGCTCCGGGACAGGGGAAGAAAAACTGTTTTTT. Its translation: CASSSGTGEEKLFF.

The V call is TRBV5-1, the J call TRBJ1-2, with D perhaps matching TRBD1 (6 bases). The germline CDR1 and CDR2 sequences are SGHRS and YFSETQ. Trimming shortened V by 2 bases and J by 6 bases, and 11 bases separated the two germline ends. The CDR3 loop spans 13 amino acids. The CDR3 loop reads CASSFRGQDGYTF. Here the CDR3 DNA reads TGCGCCAGCAGCTTCCGGGGGCAGGATGGCTACACCTTC. The entire variable domain, with the rest obtained from reference TRBV5-1 and TRBJ1-2, is as follows: KAGVTQTPRYLIKTRGQQVTLSCSPISGHRSVSWYQQTPGQGLQFLFEYFSETQRNKGNFPGRFSGRQFSNSRSEMNVSTLELGDSALYLCASSFRGQDGYTFGSGTRLTVV.

This sequence joins TRBV20-1 and TRBJ2-3; 11 positions match TRBD2. The CDR3 consists of 18 residues. Germline V gene data show CDR1 as DFQATT and CDR2 as SNEGSKA (reference sequence). The J segment lost 7 bases and the V segment lost 6 bases, leaving 21 bases of the junction unmatched. The CDR3 region has the DNA TGCAGTGCCACCCGGGGAGTAGCGGGGGGGCCAAGTCTGAATACGCAGTATTTT. Protein: CSATRGVAGGPSLNTQYF.

In its sample, this clonotype was seen a few times. The chain couples TRBV20-1 to TRBJ1-6; a weak D match, TRBD1 (5 bases). With 5 bases removed from V and 7 bases from J, the gap between germline ends came to 12 bases. The CDR3 is made up of 13 amino acids. The V gene's germline CDR1 is DFQATT and CDR2 SNEGSKA (reference sequence). CDR3 nucleotides: TGCAGTGCTGCCCGGGACCGAAATTCACCCCTCCACTTT. The encoded protein is CSAARDRNSPLHF.

The chain carries TRBV18 and TRBJ2-4; TRBD2 aligns across 9 bases. The V segment lost 1 base and the J segment 5 bases; nucleotides outside the gene matches: 0. Germline V gives CDR1 KGHSH, CDR2 LQKENI. The CDR3 consists of 14 residues. The CDR3 here is CASSPRLAENIQYF. The DNA for the CDR3 is TGTGCCAGCTCACCACGACTAGCGGAAAACATTCAGTACTTC.

This sequence joins TRBV6-1 and TRBJ1-5, with 9 bases matching TRBD1. This CDR3 is built from 15 residues. Germline V lookup: CDR1 MNHNS, CDR2 SASEGT. Trimming cost V 7 bases and J 6 bases; bases outside gene matches: 10. The DNA of the CDR3 is TGTGCCAGCAAGAACCGACAGGGGGGAAGTCAGCCCCAGCATTTT. Amino acids: CASKNRQGGSQPQHF.

V and J are TRBV5-6 and TRBJ2-3, with 14 bases that match TRBD2. CDR1 is SGHDT, CDR2 YYEEEE, per germline. V dropped 2 bases and J dropped 2; count of bases not matched to a gene: 16. The CDR3 sequence is 21 residues long. The CDR3 protein is CASSFSTGLAGAAFHTDTQYF. DNA for the CDR3: TGTGCCAGCAGCTTCTCAACGGGACTAGCGGGGGCCGCCTTCCACACAGATACGCAGTATTTT.

This clonotype showed up just a few times. A junction end diverges from the germline sequence, so it may reflect a read error. This chain connects TRBV10-3 to TRBJ2-7; possible D gene TRBD2, 5 bases. CDR3 size: 14 residues. Per germline, CDR1 ENHRY and CDR2 SYGVKD. CDR3 nucleotides: TGTGCCATCAGTGAGTCGAGAAGTGCTAGCACGTCTTGGTTC. It codes for CAISESRSASTSWF.

This clonotype showed up just a few times. V and J are TRBV4-2 and TRBJ2-1; D possibly corresponds to TRBD2 (6 bases). V dropped 2 bases and J dropped 13 bases, with 15 bases sitting between them. The CDR3 is 13 amino acids. Germline V gene data show CDR1 as LGHNA and CDR2 as YNFKEQ. Here the CDR3 reads CASSQTPGTPQFF. Written as DNA, the CDR3 is TGTGCCAGCAGCCAAACCCCGGGGACTCCCCAGTTCTTC.